The 30 T cell receptor beta chains below all came from one sample that was sequenced in a study of molecular identifiers for immune sequencing clone quantification. MiXCR, applied by TCRdb to the PCR reads, yields one record per CDR3 protein. Of over 600,000 distinct CDR3 sequences listed, about 20% were seen once; the top ten hold roughly 0.83%. The sample comprised naive CD8+ T cells from blood, with Jurkat cell RNA spiked in. Subset specified: FACS-sorted CD8+CD4-CCR7+CD45RA+ naive T cells. All receptors come from a human donor in good health. Some libraries in this study had Jurkat cell RNA spiked in.

This clonotype came up a few times. The chain has TRBV6-5 and TRBJ2-1; 11 bases agree with TRBD2. The CDR3 has 15 residues. From germline, CDR1 is MNHEY and CDR2 SVGAGI. V was clipped by 5 bases and J by 7 bases; unmatched bases: 7. CDR3 DNA: TGTGCCAGCAGTGGCCTAGCGGGGGGACGGAATGAGCAGTTCTTC. Translation: CASSGLAGGRNEQFF.

The J gene is TRBJ2-2, the V gene TRBV6-2 or TRBV6-3; D is uncertain. The ends were cut back, 7 bases at V and 4 bases at J, with 10 bases in the middle. There are 13 residues in the CDR3. The germline V gene encodes CDR1 MNHEY and CDR2 SVGEGT. The CDR3 loop is CASTLEVTGELFF. DNA of the CDR3: TGTGCCAGCACCCTTGAGGTCACCGGGGAGCTGTTTTTT.

This clonotype was observed many times. V usage is TRBV19 and J usage is TRBJ2-3; 9 positions agree with TRBD1. The CDR3 has 13 residues. Trimming took 3 bases from V and 9 from J; bases not matched to a gene: 4. Per the germline V gene, CDR1 is LNHDA and CDR2 is SQIVND (reference sequence). As DNA, the CDR3 is TGTGCCAGTAGTATCGGACAGGGGCCGACGCAGTATTTT. The encoded protein is CASSIGQGPTQYF. Full variable domain (rest looked up from reference TRBV19 and TRBJ2-3): DGGITQSPKYLFRKEGQNVTLSCEQNLNHDAMYWYRQDPGQGLRLIYYSQIVNDFQKGDIAEGYSVSREKKESFPLTVTSAQKNPTAFYLCASSIGQGPTQYFGPGTRLTVL.

This clonotype was seen many times. This rearrangement joins TRBV4-3 to TRBJ2-3, with a possible D match to TRBD1 (6 bases). There are 17 residues in the CDR3. V dropped 0 bases and J dropped 4 bases, with 17 bases sitting between them. From germline, CDR1 is LGHNA and CDR2 YSLEER. CDR3 in amino acids: CASSQDSAGVGADTQYF. The CDR3 DNA is TGCGCCAGCAGCCAAGATTCGGCAGGGGTCGGCGCAGATACGCAGTATTTT.

Notes on this clonotype: This CDR3 fails to terminate in the conserved phenylalanine or tryptophan, so it likely reflects a read error. The V call is TRBV7-6, the J call TRBJ1-2, with 10 bases that match TRBD1. The V gene's germline CDR1 is SGHVS and CDR2 FNYEAQ. This CDR3 is 16 amino acids long. V lost 0 bases, J lost 8 bases, and 9 bases stayed unmatched. CDR3 DNA: TGTGCCAGCAGCTTAGCGCGGGACAGGGGCGATAGAGGCTACACCCTC. Translation gives CASSLARDRGDRGYTL.

This clonotype was picked up many times. This chain uses TRBV5-4 with TRBJ2-5; 7 bases align to TRBD2. The CDR3 is made up of 15 amino acids. Germline CDR1 reads SGHNT; CDR2 reads YYREEE (reference sequence). V shed 2 bases, J shed 5 bases, and the junction held 9 bases outside the gene matches. CDR3 DNA: TGTGCCAGCAGCTTTACCGCGGGAGCGGGGGAGACCCAGTACTTC. Translated: CASSFTAGAGETQYF.

This clonotype was detected many times. This chain joins TRBV4-2 and TRBJ2-3; 9 nucleotides agree with TRBD2. Germline assignment: CDR1 LGHNA and CDR2 YNFKEQ. After removal of 4 bases from V and 0 bases from J, the junction contained 8 bases not matched to a gene. CDR3 size: 17 residues. This CDR3 reads CASSPERLAASTDTQYF. Written as DNA, the CDR3 is TGTGCCAGCAGCCCTGAAAGACTAGCGGCCAGCACAGATACGCAGTATTTT.

This clonotype has at least ten counts. The CDR3, as DNA: TGTGCCAGCAGTTTATTTCCAGGGGGTTTTACAGATACGCAGTATTTT. This sequence encodes CASSLFPGGFTDTQYF. V usage is TRBV28 and J usage is TRBJ2-3; 7 bases agree with TRBD1. The CDR3 covers 16 residues. V lost 1 base to trimming and J lost 3 bases; unmatched junction nucleotides: 7. Germline CDR1 is MDHEN and CDR2 is SYDVKM.

As for this clonotype: This may stem from a read error, because a much larger clone lies one nucleotide away. The chain has TRBV5-3 and TRBJ2-7; D tentatively fits TRBD1 or TRBD2 (6 bases each). TRBV5-3 is labeled an ORF, and its function is uncertain. CDR3 size: 16 residues. The DNA of the CDR3 is TGTGCCAGCAGCTTGGGGGGCCAGACCCTGGACTACGAGCGGTACTTC. Amino acid sequence: CASSLGGQTLDYERYF.

This clonotype was counted many times. The V and J genes are TRBV4-3 and TRBJ1-4; D ambiguous. Germline V CDR1 and CDR2: LGHNA, YSLEER. The germline V and J ends were trimmed by 0 bases and 4 bases, with 12 bases remaining between them. The CDR3 totals 16 residues. CDR3 region: CASSQESQLFNEKLFF. Written as DNA, the CDR3 is TGCGCCAGCAGCCAAGAGTCGCAGCTCTTTAATGAAAAACTGTTTTTT.

The CDR3 region is CASSLGGDRVKGQFF. CDR3 nucleotide sequence: TGTGCCAGCAGCTTAGGGGGGGACAGGGTTAAGGGGCAGTTCTTC. V and J are TRBV7-2 and TRBJ2-1, with TRBD1 identical over 9 bases. V lost 1 base and J lost 12; bases outside the gene matches: 10. From germline, CDR1 is SGHTA and CDR2 FQGNSA. The CDR3 sequence is 15 residues long.

This clonotype was recorded many times. The chain combines TRBV24-1 with TRBJ2-3; TRBD2 agrees at 8 bases. This CDR3 spans 14 amino acids. Germline-derived CDR1 and CDR2 are KGHDR and SFDVKD. V shed 5 bases and J 6 bases; nucleotides not matched to a gene: 6. The CDR3 here is CATSGRGGPDTQYF. CDR3 nucleotides: TGTGCCACCAGTGGGCGCGGGGGGCCGGATACGCAGTATTTT.

This rearrangement joins TRBV6-2 or TRBV6-3 to TRBJ2-6; D tentatively reads TRBD1 or TRBD2 (5 bases each). The V end lost 7 bases, the J end lost 0 bases, and 25 bases lay between the germline ends. From germline, CDR1 is MNHEY and CDR2 SVGEGT. The CDR3 is made up of 20 amino acids. The CDR3 sequence is CASTFGEWQGSFSGANVLTF. For the CDR3, the DNA is TGTGCCAGCACCTTCGGGGAGTGGCAGGGATCATTCTCTGGGGCCAACGTCCTGACTTTC.

The chain has TRBV2 and TRBJ2-2; no firm D call. The CDR3 sequence is 18 residues long. Germline V gives CDR1 SNHLY, CDR2 FYNNEI. The V end was cut by 2 bases, the J end by 3 bases, with 19 bases between. This chain's CDR3 is CASSEMATLFTYTGELFF. CDR3 DNA: TGTGCCAGCAGTGAAATGGCAACCTTGTTTACGTACACCGGGGAGCTGTTTTTT.

There are a few counts of this clonotype. The junction does not match germline at one end; this may be a read error. This rearrangement joins TRBV4-1 to TRBJ1-4, with D perhaps matching TRBD1 (6 bases). Germline V gene sequence: CDR1 MGHRA, CDR2 YSYEKL. This CDR3 comprises 18 residues. DNA of the CDR3: TGCGCCAGCAGCCCCGGGCCGAGGGGGTTAGCAACTAATGAAAAACTGTCTTTT. Amino acids: CASSPGPRGLATNEKLSF.

Turning to this clonotype: A much larger clone lies a single base off, so this may be a read error. The chain recombines TRBV6-2 or TRBV6-3 with TRBJ2-7; 9 nucleotides agree with TRBD2. The CDR3 has 13 residues. The V gene's germline CDR1 is MNHEY and CDR2 SVGEGT. Here the CDR3 DNA reads TGTGCCAGCAACCAGGGACTAGCCTACGAGCGGTACTTC. Protein product: CASNQGLAYERYF.

This clonotype was detected only a few times. The rearrangement joins TRBV9 to TRBJ2-1; 9 bases align to TRBD2. This CDR3 has 12 amino acids. The V and J ends lost 3 bases and 10 bases, in that order; junction bases with no gene match: 2. Germline lookup yields CDR1 SGDLS and CDR2 YYNGEE. The CDR3 protein is CASSAGLAEQFF. The CDR3 DNA is TGTGCCAGCAGCGCCGGACTAGCGGAGCAGTTCTTC.

The chain uses TRBV27 and TRBJ2-7, with 8 bases lining up with TRBD1. The junction had 7 bases not matched to a gene; V was cut back by 3 bases and J by 0 bases. CDR1 and CDR2 from the germline V gene are MNHEY and SMNVEV (reference sequence). This CDR3 contains 16 residues. The CDR3 DNA follows: TGTGCCAGCAGTTTTCTCGGGACAGGCCTCTCCTACGAGCAGTACTTC. As protein: CASSFLGTGLSYEQYF.

This clonotype has at least ten counts. The J gene is TRBJ2-7, the V gene TRBV4-1; maybe TRBD2 (6 bases). Trimming stripped 5 bases from V and 0 bases from J, with 17 bases between. CDR1 is MGHRA and CDR2 is YSYEKL in the germline V gene. CDR3 length: 16 amino acids. The CDR3 DNA reads as TGCGCCAGCAGCTCTGCCCGGGACTCCAGCTCCTACGAGCAGTACTTC. Translated, it gives CASSSARDSSSYEQYF.

This clonotype was found a few times. One base away lies a much larger clone, so this may be a sequencing read error. The gene calls are TRBV5-3 and TRBJ2-3, with D uncertain. TRBV5-3 is designated an ORF whose function remains uncertain. The length of the CDR3 is 16 residues. The CDR3 region has the DNA TGTGCCAGCAGCCGTCCCGGTTGGCTTGACGCAGATGCGCAGTATTTT. Protein product: CASSRPGWLDADAQYF.

As to this clonotype: It may be a read error: a sequence one base away is much more abundant. The rearrangement joins TRBV20-1 to TRBJ1-3; 7 nucleotides align to TRBD1. V shed 5 bases, J shed 0 bases, and the junction held 1 base outside the gene matches. Germline CDR1 is DFQATT and CDR2 is SNEGSKA (reference sequence). There are 13 residues in the CDR3. The CDR3 reads CSAQGGSGNTIYF. The CDR3 bases are TGCAGTGCTCAGGGGGGCTCTGGAAACACCATATATTTT.

The CDR3 nucleotides read TGTGCCAGCAGTTTATCCTCCATCAAGGGACCACGCTCCTACGAGCAGTACTTC. Its protein product is CASSLSSIKGPRSYEQYF. The chain recombines TRBV12-3 or TRBV12-4 with TRBJ2-7; perhaps D is TRBD1 or TRBD2 (5 bases each). Trimming left V 2 bases short and J 0 bases short, with 20 bases between. CDR3 length equals 18 residues.

This clonotype showed up many times. The CDR3, as DNA: TGCAGTGCTAGAGGGGGTTATAACTATGGCTACACCTTC. It specifies CSARGGYNYGYTF. The chain is built from TRBV20-1 and TRBJ1-2; D unresolved. The germline V gene encodes CDR1 DFQATT and CDR2 SNEGSKA (reference sequence). This CDR3 has 13 residues. V shed 1 base and J shed 1 base, with 7 bases lying between them.

CDR3 in amino acids: CASSEGLASSDEQFF. The CDR3 DNA follows: TGTGCCAGCAGCGAGGGACTAGCTTCATCCGATGAGCAGTTCTTC. The chain joins TRBV9 to TRBJ2-1, with 9 positions matching TRBD2. Trimming at V came to 3 bases and at J to 8 bases, leaving 9 bases not matched to a gene. The CDR3 has 15 amino acids. Germline CDR1 is SGDLS and CDR2 is YYNGEE.

Details on this clonotype: Here the CDR3 omits its conserved ending phenylalanine or tryptophan, so a read error is the likely source. The V and J genes are TRBV24-1 and TRBJ2-3; D is possibly TRBD1 (5 bases). V lost 0 bases, J lost 3 bases, and 12 bases lay in between. The germline V gene encodes CDR1 KGHDR and CDR2 SFDVKD. This CDR3 has 16 amino acids. CDR3 nucleotide sequence: TGTGCCACCAGTGATTTGGGACAAGAAAGGACAGATACGCAGTATTCT. It yields the protein CATSDLGQERTDTQYS.

This clonotype occurred many times. The V call is TRBV5-6, the J call TRBJ1-1, with D unresolved. The ends were cut back, 2 bases at V and 1 base at J, with 9 bases in the middle. Germline lookup yields CDR1 SGHDT and CDR2 YYEEEE. This CDR3 has 14 residues. CDR3 loop: CASSFKVANTEAFF. The CDR3 coding sequence is TGTGCCAGCAGCTTCAAGGTCGCGAACACTGAAGCTTTCTTT.

This clonotype was found many times. The chain has TRBV5-1 and TRBJ1-1, with a weak D call TRBD1 (5 bases). Looked up from germline, CDR1 is SGHRS and CDR2 is YFSETQ. This CDR3 spans 17 amino acids. V dropped 0 bases and J dropped 1 base, with 16 bases sitting between them. Written as DNA, the CDR3 is TGCGCCAGCAGCTTGGATCAGGGTTACCTATCGAACACTGAAGCTTTCTTT. Translation: CASSLDQGYLSNTEAFF.

This clonotype came up many times. This chain joins TRBV20-1 and TRBJ2-7; 8 bases are shared with TRBD1. V lost 8 bases to trimming and J lost 4 bases; unmatched junction nucleotides: 10. The germline V gene encodes CDR1 DFQATT and CDR2 SNEGSKA (reference sequence). This CDR3 comprises 13 residues. This CDR3 is CSRLDRADYEQYF. The CDR3 DNA sequence: TGCAGTAGACTGGACAGGGCAGATTACGAGCAGTACTTC.

Concerning this clonotype itself: This clone may be a read error of a much larger clone one base away. CDR3 region: CASRGGLDYTF. The CDR3 region has the DNA TGTGCCAGCAGGGGGGGGCTTGACTACACCTTC. The genes are TRBV28 and TRBJ1-2; maybe TRBD1 (6 bases). Germline-derived CDR1 and CDR2 are MDHEN and SYDVKM. V shed 6 bases and J shed 10 bases, with 12 bases lying between them. The CDR3 sequence is 11 residues long.

Comments on this clonotype: A single base separates this from a much larger clone, so it may be a read error. The genes are TRBV6-5 and TRBJ1-5; D is possibly TRBD1 (6 bases). Per germline, CDR1 MNHEY and CDR2 SVGAGI. The CDR3 runs to 14 residues. In nucleotides, the CDR3 is TGTGCCGGCAGTCGTGGACAGCTCAATCAGCCCCAGCATTTT. Protein sequence: CAGSRGQLNQPQHF.